The entry below gives a single T cell receptor (beta chain) sequence along with its context. Germline CDR1 reads MNHEY; CDR2 reads SMNVEV (reference sequence). The trim removed 5 bases at V and 7 bases at J, leaving 3 bases unmatched. The CDR3 spans 15 residues. The data were taken from a study of blood T cell repertoires in COVID-19. Some clones are missing from TCRdb's copy, which holds only in-frame ones; the method was immunoSEQ multiplex PCR. The sample yields hundreds of thousands of clones, around 91% seen once. This rearrangement joins TRBV27 to TRBJ2-2; 14 bases agree with TRBD2. The sample comprised PBMCs or T cells enriched from blood (not recorded which). The receptor's source is a woman aged 40 to 50 who had recovered from COVID-19. The CDR3 coding sequence is TGTGCCAGCAGTCCGGGACTAGCGGGGGTCGGGGAGCTGTTTTTT. It encodes CASSPGLAGVGELFF.